This T cell receptor (beta chain) stems from a study of blood T cells in healthy people across ages. Study-level results: When one million T cells were used, diversity estimates were thought to be underestimates.

Note on this clonotype: Its antigen is not known.

Next came a second PCR, run for about 7 to 12 cycles, which used a sample-barcoded 5' primer along with a J-beta primer mix. TCRdb called the 5' RACE reads again in MiXCR, with one record for every CDR3 protein. The sample includes 650,000 to 800,000 distinct CDR3 sequences, 40% to 50% of them seen just once. Per germline, CDR1 DFQATT and CDR2 SNEGSKA (reference sequence). Trimming at V came to 3 bases and at J to 5 bases, leaving 7 bases not matched to a gene. This CDR3 comprises 15 residues. Investigators took 8 to 10 milliliters of peripheral blood from every donor. The source material was blood. The chain joins TRBV20-1 to TRBJ1-6, with 7 bases that match TRBD1. The TCR was taken from a man aged 60 to 69 in good health. CDR3 residues: CSARPGQLNNSPLHF. The CDR3, as DNA: TGCAGTGCTAGGCCGGGACAGTTAAATAATTCACCCCTCCACTTT.